The entry below gives a single T cell receptor (beta chain) sequence along with its context. The CDR3 spans 11 residues. Between the trimmed V and J ends, which lost 6 bases and 14 bases, there was a span of 14 bases. Sequencing used immunoSEQ multiplex PCR; TCRdb keeps in-frame clones, though not all of them. The sample yields some 32,000 clones, roughly four fifths seen once. These data are taken from a study of preoperative IRX-2 immunotherapy in early breast cancer. Treatment given: preoperative locoregional IRX-2 cytokine immunotherapy. The chain joins TRBV6-7 to TRBJ2-1, with D tentatively TRBD1 or TRBD2 (5 bases each). TRBV6-7 is annotated as an ORF whose role is uncertain. The TCR comes from a human donor with breast cancer. This sample comprised lymph node tissue, obtained from a patient treated with IRX-2 immunotherapy. The DNA for the CDR3 is TGTGCCAGCAGCCCCGGGACGGCCAAGTTCTTC. Residues: CASSPGTAKFF.